This entry describes one TCR beta chain. Its antigen is not identified. The junction differs from germline at one of its ends, possibly a read error. PCR primers comprised 60 Vbeta and 13 Jbeta primers. The protocol was immunoSEQ multiplex PCR, while the TCRdb copy is restricted to in-frame clones and leaves out a portion. The table includes around 140,000 clones, around 72% detected once. This sample was taken from a study of cytomegalovirus exposure and HLA in healthy donors. Germline CDR1 GTSNPN, CDR2 SVGIG (reference sequence). This CDR3 has 12 amino acids. Study outcomes and limitations: Later analysis identified 16,000 or so TCR beta sequences associated with HLA alleles, using a false discovery rate threshold of 0.05.

The sequenced sample consisted of PBMCs. The clonotype originates from a woman in her late teens or twenties in good health and CMV-seronegative. This chain links TRBV30 with TRBJ1-2; 8 nucleotides line up with TRBD1. This CDR3 reads CVWSSGGDGYTF. Here the CDR3 DNA reads TGTGTCTGGAGTTCAGGGGGCGATGGCTACACCTTC. Full variable domain (missing parts from reference TRBV30 and TRBJ1-2): SQTIHQWPATLVQPVGSPLSLECTVEGTSNPNLYWYRQAAGRGLQLLFYSVGIGQISSEVPQNLSASRPQDRQFILSSKKLLLSDSGFYLCVWSSGGDGYTFGSGTRLTVV.